This T cell receptor beta chain is from a study of T cells in Graves' hyperthyroidism and ophthalmopathy (dated 2019 in TCRdb). Context from the whole study: Peripheral blood was sampled at the time of initial diagnosis, prior to any treatment. Prospective prediction of ophthalmopathy was tested in an independent validation cohort consisting of fewer than 20 hyperthyroidism patients and 15 to 17 patients who later progressed to ophthalmopathy. The study also compared thyroid tissue and blood T-cell repertoires from about six Graves' hyperthyroidism patients. The 75 to 100 discovery patients were divided at random into training and test sets in a 7:3 ratio. Once sampling was done, hyperthyroidism patients were given methimazole at a starting dose of 30 mg daily, whereas ophthalmopathy patients were given high-dose intravenous methylprednisolone. TCR Vbeta CDR3 sequencing of roughly 140 peripheral blood samples (over 40 ophthalmopathy, approximately 80 hyperthyroidism and approximately 17 progressor patients) is reported in the paper. A discovery cohort of about a hundred patients, approximately 44 with Graves' ophthalmopathy and 55 to 60 with stable Graves' hyperthyroidism, was used to find distinguishing TCR V-J signatures.

Hyperthyroidism patients were newly diagnosed, had a disease duration of under 2 months, and were aged 18 to 65 years. Exclusion was applied to patients with uncontrolled infections, other autoimmune diseases, pregnancy or lactation. Diagnoses were based on clinical symptoms, serum thyroxine and TRAb, thyroid ultrasound and orbital computed tomography. Blood from progressor patients was collected at the time of first diagnosis with hyperthyroidism, before any ophthalmopathy symptoms had appeared. PBMCs were isolated from approximately 10 ml of fresh peripheral blood by Ficoll-Paque density gradient centrifugation. Progressor patients were initially diagnosed with Graves' hyperthyroidism and developed ophthalmopathy during follow-up. Total RNA was extracted with Trizol reagent, and quality was checked on an Agilent 2100 Bioanalyzer. Overall study results and their limits: A model built on a 13 V-J signature distinguished ophthalmopathy from stable hyperthyroidism, reaching around 88% sensitivity and 81.08% specificity in cross-validation and 80%/75% in testing. In validation, progression to ophthalmopathy was predicted by the model with roughly 71% sensitivity and around 75% specificity, a median of roughly 6 months before onset. Sample size was not statistically predetermined, and blinding of investigators to group allocation was not performed. Most expanded thyroid clonotypes (frequency above 0.001) were also found in blood, which suggests that blood repertoires may mirror thyroid immune responses.

Comment on this clonotype: The clone's antigen remains unknown. No base quality information exists; no much larger clone differs at one position.

The TCR beta CDR3 regions were amplified from the RNA transcripts. A first-round RT-PCR of the TCR CDR3 used the HTBI primer set with the Qiagen OneStep RT-PCR kit. Libraries were constructed in a second round of multiplex PCR, after which size selection and purification were performed. Libraries were sequenced paired-end with 100 bp reads on an Illumina HiSeq2000. For the original study's pipeline: Raw data were processed with SOAPnuke, discarding reads with adapters, uncalled bases, mean Phred below 15, or no exact constant-primer or identifier match. COPE v1.2.5 was used to merge the high-quality paired reads, and each unique nucleotide sequence was defined as a clonotype. MiTCR v1.1 was used to align clonotypes to the IMGT TRBV, TRBD and TRBJ reference segments. Only V-J combinations with frequency above 0.0001, covering approximately 99% of repertoires, were analysed. A TCS score was defined as the ratio between F50 (clonal expansion) and ExV (chaos), using BLOSUM62-based TCRdist between CDR3 peptides within each V-J. Welch's t-statistics and random forest reduced 500 to 550 V-J features to roughly 13, which were used in a naive Bayes classifier (R e1071). TCRdb reanalyzed the raw reads on its own, using fastp at Q25 for trimming and MiXCR for clone calling, and kept in-frame beta chains. Rows are unified per CDR3 protein, each entry keeping the most common DNA and genes. TCRdb, not the authors, supplied the V and J calls. This sample comprises 550,000 to 850,000 distinct CDR3 sequences, about 19% of them detected only once. The ten largest clonotypes hold roughly a sixth of the sample.

The receptor was isolated from a woman between 50 and 59 years old with Graves' hyperthyroidism that later progressed to Graves' ophthalmopathy. The sequenced sample consisted of blood.

The CDR3 reads CASERDTEAFF. DNA sequence: TGTGCCAGCGAAAGGGACACTGAAGCTTTCTTT. This receptor chain uses TRBV6-4 and TRBJ1-1; the D gene identity is not certain. From its cysteine to its phenylalanine, the CDR3 spans 11 amino acids. Only the CDR3 DNA is retained, 33 bases long and in frame from the first base. From a lookup of the germline V gene, CDR1 and CDR2 are MRHNA and SNTAGT. V loses 8 bases of germline sequence and J loses 3 bases, and the interval between the two ends is 7 bases.